This is a list of T cell receptor beta chains from one sample in a study of identical twins. TCRdb independently ran MiXCR on the 5' RACE reads; one entry per CDR3 protein. The sample yields more than 350,000 distinct CDR3 sequences, 9% to 10% seen once. Sequenced material: naive T cells sorted from blood. These receptors all come from a woman aged 50 to 60 in good health. The CDR3 runs from the conserved cysteine through the conserved F or W. Fields, in order: J gene, clone size, V gene, D gene, CDR3 DNA, CDR3 protein. The D gene is left open where the match is weak. Clone sizes are given selectively: once, few, many, or a class where the clone is expanded.

TRBJ2-3	-	TRBV10-3	TRBD2	TGTGCCATCAGTGAGTCGATAGCGGGAGGGCCCACAGATACGCAGTATTTT	CAISESIAGGPTDTQYF
TRBJ2-1	many	TRBV7-2	-	TGTGCCAGCAGATCTCTGATCACTAGTTCGGGGGTTAACAATGAGCAGTTCTTC	CASRSLITSSGVNNEQFF
TRBJ2-4	-	TRBV7-2	-	TGTGCCAGCAGCTTAGCACGGGTACTCAAAAACATTCAGTACTTC	CASSLARVLKNIQYF
TRBJ2-2	-	TRBV11-3	-	TGTGCCAGCAGCTTCCGGGACGGTAACACCGGGGAGCTGTTTTTT	CASSFRDGNTGELFF
TRBJ2-1	-	TRBV12-3/TRBV12-4	-	TGTGCCAGCAGTCCAGGACGATGGGACAATGAGCAGTTCTTC	CASSPGRWDNEQFF
TRBJ2-1	few	TRBV24-1	-	TGTGCCACCAGTGATCTCCGAGGGGGAGCCGACAATGAGCAGTTCTTC	CATSDLRGGADNEQFF
TRBJ2-5	many	TRBV12-3/TRBV12-4	-	TGTGCCAGCAGTTTTGGGCAAACCGCTGGCGGGGAGACCCAGTACTTC	CASSFGQTAGGETQYF
TRBJ2-1	-	TRBV4-1	-	TGCGCCAGCAGCCCCGTGACTAGAATCAATGAGCAGTTCTTC	CASSPVTRINEQFF
TRBJ2-3	few	TRBV2	TRBD1	TGTGCCAGCAGTCCAGACAGGGGGCCAACAGATACGCAGTATTTT	CASSPDRGPTDTQYF
TRBJ2-2	few	TRBV12-3/TRBV12-4	TRBD2	TGTGCCAGCAGTTGGGGAGCTAGCGGGGGGGATAACACCGGGGAGCTGTTTTTT	CASSWGASGGDNTGELFF
TRBJ2-1	few	TRBV5-1	-	TGCGCCAGCAGCCCTACCGGGACGCCCTCCCTCGAGCAGTTCTTC	CASSPTGTPSLEQFF
TRBJ2-1	-	TRBV12-3/TRBV12-4	TRBD2	TGTGCCAGCACCCGGGAGGTTTTCAATGAGCAGTTCTTC	CASTREVFNEQFF
TRBJ2-3	few	TRBV29-1	TRBD1	TGCAGCGTTGAAGGGGACAGGGGGAGAAATACGCAGTATTTT	CSVEGDRGRNTQYF
TRBJ1-1	few	TRBV9	-	TGTGCCAGCAGCGCGGGGGGCAGGGGAAGGTACACTGAAGCTTTCTTT	CASSAGGRGRYTEAFF
TRBJ2-2	-	TRBV12-3/TRBV12-4	TRBD2	TGTGCCAGCAGCCCCGGACTAGCGGGAGGGCCCGGGGAGCTGTTTTTT	CASSPGLAGGPGELFF
TRBJ1-2	-	TRBV6-2/TRBV6-3	-	TGTGCCAGCACGGGTCCCTTACAGAATGGCTACACCTTC	CASTGPLQNGYTF
TRBJ2-2	-	TRBV5-1	-	TGCGCCAGCAGCTTGGGACAGGTCGCATCCGGGGAGCTGTTTTTT	CASSLGQVASGELFF
TRBJ2-3	many	TRBV4-1	-	TGCGCCAGCAGCCGAGACCCGGGACTTGCTAGCACAGATACGCAGTATTTT	CASSRDPGLASTDTQYF
TRBJ2-2	-	TRBV14	-	TGTGCCAGCAGCCCGGGGAAGGGGAAGCACACCGGGGAGCTGTTTTTT	CASSPGKGKHTGELFF
TRBJ2-5	few	TRBV12-3/TRBV12-4	-	TGTGCCAGCAGTTTAATCCCGGCCGCTCAAGAGACCCAGTACTTC	CASSLIPAAQETQYF
TRBJ2-1	many	TRBV12-3/TRBV12-4	-	TGTGCCAGCCGGTCGGGCCCCTCCTACAATGAGCAGTTCTTC	CASRSGPSYNEQFF
TRBJ2-2	-	TRBV14	-	TGTGCCAGCAGCCAGGAGCAGTTTACCGGGGAGCTGTTTTTT	CASSQEQFTGELFF
TRBJ1-3	-	TRBV27	-	TGTGCCAGCAGTGAATATCGGGGCGGAAACACCATATATTTT	CASSEYRGGNTIYF
TRBJ1-1	few	TRBV6-6	TRBD1	TGTGCCAGCAGCTCGGACAGGGGGAGGGGGAACACTGAAGCTTTCTTT	CASSSDRGRGNTEAFF
TRBJ2-3	few	TRBV7-9	-	TGTGCCAGCAGCCCGACCCGGGGACTCCTCACAGATACGCAGTATTTT	CASSPTRGLLTDTQYF
TRBJ1-3	-	TRBV7-8	-	TGTGCCAGCAGCTTAATCCCCATAAGCTCTGGAAACACCATATATTTT	CASSLIPISSGNTIYF
TRBJ2-5	few	TRBV3-1	TRBD2	TGTGCCAGCAGCCACTGGGGGACTAGCGGGAAAGAGACCCAGTACTTC	CASSHWGTSGKETQYF
TRBJ1-2	few	TRBV12-3/TRBV12-4	-	TGTGCCAGCAGTACACAGGAAGCTAACTATGGCTACACCTTC	CASSTQEANYGYTF
TRBJ1-2	few	TRBV12-3/TRBV12-4	TRBD1	TGTGCCAGCAGTTTGAGACAGGGGGAGGGCTACACCTTC	CASSLRQGEGYTF
TRBJ2-1	few	TRBV5-1	-	TGCGCCAGCAGCTTGGATGGGAAGGGGTTATACAATGAGCAGTTCTTC	CASSLDGKGLYNEQFF
TRBJ2-7	-	TRBV20-1	-	TGCAGTGCTAGAGTACGGGTCTCGGGCGAGCAGTACTTC	CSARVRVSGEQYF
TRBJ2-3	few	TRBV24-1	TRBD2	TGTGCCACCAGTGACAGTCTGTTGCGGGAGCGGTCCACAGATACGCAGTATTTT	CATSDSLLRERSTDTQYF
TRBJ2-3	few	TRBV10-2	TRBD2	TGCGCCAGCAGCGCCCCGGGACAGAGACGTCGATCCTTGCTAGCGGGAGGAGGGGATACGCAGTATTTT	CASSAPGQRRRSLLAGGGDTQYF
TRBJ2-1	many	TRBV7-9	TRBD2	TGTGCCAGCAGCTTAGAGGCGGGAGGGCAGGCTGAGCAGTTCTTC	CASSLEAGGQAEQFF
TRBJ1-2	-	TRBV4-1	TRBD1	TGCGCCAGCAGCCAAGCCAGGGGGATGGATGGCTACACCTTC	CASSQARGMDGYTF
TRBJ2-5	few	TRBV2	-	TGTGCCAGCAGGGTGGGCGCGGCTGCTGAGACCCAGTACTTC	CASRVGAAAETQYF
TRBJ1-2	few	TRBV29-1	TRBD1	TGCAGCGCTGCCGAAGGGGGCAACTATGGCTACACCTTC	CSAAEGGNYGYTF
TRBJ2-1	-	TRBV12-3/TRBV12-4	TRBD1	TGTGCCAGCCTTTTGACAGGGCAATTCAATGAGCAGTTCTTC	CASLLTGQFNEQFF
TRBJ2-7	many	TRBV5-5	TRBD2	TGTGCCAGCAGCTTGGCTAGCGGGAGCCTATACTACGAGCAGTACTTC	CASSLASGSLYYEQYF
TRBJ2-7	few	TRBV19	TRBD2	TGTGCCAGTAGTAATAGCGGGAGTGTCTACGAGCAGTACTTC	CASSNSGSVYEQYF
TRBJ2-1	few	TRBV12-3/TRBV12-4	-	TGTGCCAGCAGCTTTACGGACTACGGAGGGAACAATGAGCAGTTCTTC	CASSFTDYGGNNEQFF
TRBJ1-5	-	TRBV12-3/TRBV12-4	-	TGTGCCAGCAGTTTAGCGGGTCGCAATCAGCCCCAGCATTTT	CASSLAGRNQPQHF